The 24 T cell receptor beta chains given below trace back to one sample, sequenced in a study of T cell changes during pregnancy in multiple sclerosis (dated by TCRdb to about 2019). Library preparation employed the immunoSEQ multiplex PCR assay. TCRdb obtained this table from immuneACCESS and retained in-frame rearrangements with V and J assigned. These tables miss some clones; where compared with another copy, unresolved V genes account for less than half of the shortfall, and the remainder is unexplained. The sample data list 35,000 to 50,000 clones, and 75% to 95% of these were observed just once. The leading ten clones occupy roughly 1.8% of the sample. Sequences were derived from CD4+ T cells from peripheral blood mononuclear cells, sampled after pregnancy. These receptors were obtained from a female donor in good health, enrolled as a control in a pregnancy study.

The rearrangement links TRBV15 to TRBJ2-1, with D possibly matching TRBD2 (7 bases). This CDR3 is 16 amino acids long. Looked up from germline, CDR1 is LNHNV and CDR2 is YYDKDF (reference sequence). V shed 0 bases and J shed 4 bases, with 13 bases lying between them. The CDR3 here is CATSRDGAGAYNEQFF. The CDR3 DNA reads TGTGCCACCAGCAGAGATGGGGCGGGGGCGTACAATGAGCAGTTCTTC. Variable domain in full (rest from reference TRBV15 and TRBJ2-1): DAMVIQNPRYQVTQFGKPVTLSCSQTLNHNVMYWYQQKSSQAPKLLFHYYDKDFNNEADTPDNFQSRRPNTSFCFLDIRSPGLGDTAMYLCATSRDGAGAYNEQFFGPGTRLTVL.

CDR3 loop: CASGPGQGSMNTEAFF. The DNA for the CDR3 is TGTGCCAGCGGGCCGGGACAGGGTTCCATGAACACTGAAGCTTTCTTT. The chain recombines TRBV7-9 with TRBJ1-1; 9 bases fit TRBD1. V lost 8 bases and J lost 0; bases outside the gene matches: 10. Looked up from germline, CDR1 is SEHNR and CDR2 is FQNEAQ (reference sequence). The CDR3 has 16 residues.

The chain is built from TRBV29-1 and TRBJ2-2; 9 bases fit TRBD1. In germline, CDR1 is SQVTM, CDR2 ANQGSEA. CDR3 length: 13 residues. The junction had 6 bases not matched to a gene; V was cut back by 6 bases and J by 7 bases. The CDR3 loop is CSVGQGRDGELFF. The CDR3 DNA follows: TGCAGCGTAGGACAGGGGCGGGACGGGGAGCTGTTTTTT.

The gene calls are TRBV5-6 and TRBJ1-1; unclear D gene. Per germline, CDR1 SGHDT and CDR2 YYEEEE. The CDR3 has 15 amino acids. Trimming removed 0 bases from V and 1 base from J, with 10 bases in between. The CDR3: CASSLETWANTEAFF. Here the CDR3 DNA reads TGTGCCAGCAGCTTGGAGACATGGGCGAACACTGAAGCTTTCTTT.

CDR3 sequence: CASSNRDRATNEQYF. The CDR3 DNA is TGTGCCAGTAGTAACCGGGACAGGGCAACCAACGAGCAGTACTTC. The chain recombines TRBV19 with TRBJ2-7; 9 bases are a match to TRBD1. The CDR3 runs 15 residues. V dropped 4 bases and J dropped 5; count of bases not matched to a gene: 9. CDR1 LNHDA and CDR2 SQIVND come from the germline V gene (reference sequence).

The CDR3: CAWSPGGRNYGYTF. The CDR3, as DNA: TGTGCCTGGTCCCCGGGGGGGCGCAACTATGGCTACACCTTC. V usage is TRBV30 and J usage is TRBJ1-2; a weak D match, TRBD1 (6 bases). CDR1 is GTSNPN, CDR2 SVGIG, per germline (reference sequence). The CDR3 loop spans 14 amino acids. V was pared by 5 bases and J by 2 bases, with 15 bases between.

J is TRBJ1-5 and V is TRBV6-4; 8 nucleotides match TRBD1. J was trimmed by 4 bases and V by 5 bases; bases with no gene match: 4. Germline lookup yields CDR1 MRHNA and CDR2 SNTAGT. The CDR3 extends over 14 amino acids. This CDR3 is CASSHTGGNQPQHF. The CDR3 nucleotides are TGTGCCAGCAGTCATACAGGGGGGAATCAGCCCCAGCATTTT.

The chain employs TRBV28 and TRBJ1-2; TRBD1 is a possible D gene (6 bases). Germline V gives CDR1 MDHEN, CDR2 SYDVKM. The CDR3 is made up of 15 amino acids. Trimming cost V 4 bases and J 4 bases, with 16 bases left between them. CDR3 DNA sequence: TGTGCCAGCAGTTCCCCAGGGGAGACGGGCTATGGCTACACCTTC. It specifies CASSSPGETGYGYTF.

The chain has TRBV18 and TRBJ2-2; 12 nucleotides align to TRBD2. The V and J ends lost 4 bases and 4 bases, in that order; junction bases with no gene match: 7. Germline CDR1 is KGHSH and CDR2 is LQKENI. The CDR3 covers 17 residues. The CDR3 nucleotides read TGTGCCAGCTCACTCCAGACTAGCGGGAGTTCCACCGGGGAGCTGTTTTTT. This encodes CASSLQTSGSSTGELFF.

This chain uses TRBV13 with TRBJ1-2, with a tentative D call TRBD1 (6 bases). Trimming left V 0 bases short and J 3 bases short, with 8 bases between. This CDR3 is 14 amino acids long. CDR1 PRHDT and CDR2 FYEKMQ come from the germline V gene (reference sequence). CDR3 protein: CASSLGQGYYGYTF. The CDR3 DNA is TGTGCCAGCAGCTTAGGACAGGGATACTATGGCTACACCTTC.

The V gene is TRBV2, the J gene TRBJ2-3, with a possible D match to TRBD2 (5 bases). V dropped 5 bases and J dropped 0 bases, with 15 bases sitting between them. CDR1 and CDR2 from the germline V gene are SNHLY and FYNNEI. This CDR3 is built from 16 residues. CDR3 in amino acids: CASSLGVQTSTDTQYF. The CDR3 bases are TGTGCCAGCAGTTTGGGAGTCCAAACTAGCACAGATACGCAGTATTTT.

This clone was observed once. This rearrangement joins TRBV7-9 to TRBJ2-3; D possibly corresponds to TRBD1 (6 bases). This CDR3 is 17 amino acids long. The V gene lost 6 bases and the J gene lost 4 bases, with 23 bases spanning the gap. The germline CDR1 and CDR2 sequences are SEHNR and FQNEAQ (reference sequence). The chain's CDR3 is CASSPGQPSLGADTQYF. The CDR3 DNA follows: TGTGCCAGCAGTCCAGGACAGCCAAGCCTCGGCGCAGATACGCAGTATTTT.

The V gene is TRBV5-1, the J gene TRBJ1-6; 7 bases fit TRBD1. The ends lost 0 bases at V and 6 bases at J; junction bases unmatched: 0. This CDR3 is 14 amino acids long. Looked up from germline, CDR1 is SGHRS and CDR2 is YFSETQ. CDR3 protein: CASSLGDSNSPLHF. The CDR3 coding sequence is TGCGCCAGCAGCTTGGGGGACAGTAATTCACCCCTCCACTTT.

The CDR3 DNA sequence: TGTGCCAGCAAGTCCCCGGGACTGTTAAACGGGAACACTGAAGCTTTCTTT. Encoded protein: CASKSPGLLNGNTEAFF. The genes are TRBV28 and TRBJ1-1, with D maybe TRBD1 (5 bases). Germline V CDR1 and CDR2: MDHEN, SYDVKM. The ends were cut back, 7 bases at V and 1 base at J, with 22 bases in the middle. The CDR3 is made up of 17 amino acids.

This chain links TRBV4-1 with TRBJ1-2; no reliable D call. This CDR3 has 14 residues. Per the germline V gene, CDR1 is MGHRA and CDR2 is YSYEKL. The V end was cut by 8 bases, the J end by 9 bases, with 22 bases between. In nucleotides, the CDR3 is TGCGCCAGCCACGGATCAGGAATTGGAGGTAGCTACACCTTC. Translating it yields CASHGSGIGGSYTF.

CDR3 loop: CASSYQGPGLAGVETQYF. The CDR3 DNA follows: TGTGCCAGCAGTTATCAGGGCCCCGGACTAGCGGGAGTTGAGACCCAGTACTTC. This rearrangement joins TRBV7-3 to TRBJ2-5, with 13 positions matching TRBD2. The germline V gene has CDR1 SGHTA and CDR2 FQGTGA. The CDR3 runs to 18 residues. The junction had 15 bases not matched to a gene; V was cut back by 6 bases and J by 5 bases.

V is TRBV4-1 and J is TRBJ2-3; D possibly corresponds to TRBD1 (5 bases). V gave up 3 bases and J gave up 3 bases, with 10 bases separating them. The CDR3 consists of 14 residues. Germline assignment: CDR1 MGHRA and CDR2 YSYEKL. The CDR3 loop reads CASSQARQTDTQYF. CDR3 nucleotides: TGCGCCAGCAGCCAGGCTAGACAGACAGATACGCAGTATTTT.

This clone was detected only a few times. In DNA form, the CDR3 reads TGTGCCAGCAGTCTTTACTTTCCCGGGACAGGGGACTACGAGCAGTACTTC. It is translated as CASSLYFPGTGDYEQYF. The chain combines TRBV27 with TRBJ2-7, with TRBD1 matching 10 bases. CDR3 length: 17 amino acids. The germline CDR1 and CDR2 sequences are MNHEY and SMNVEV (reference sequence). V gave up 5 bases and J gave up 3 bases; unmatched junction bases: 13.

The chain has TRBV21-1 and TRBJ1-5; TRBD1, the table's D call, was not compared with the DNA. TRBV21-1 is reported as a pseudogene. CDR3 length: 17 residues. The chain's CDR3 is CASSREYRGASNQPQHF. The CDR3 nucleotides are TGTGCCAGCAGCAGGGAGTACAGGGGCGCTAGCAATCAGCCCCAGCATTTT.

The chain has TRBV30 and TRBJ2-2; D not resolved. The germline CDR1 and CDR2 sequences are GTSNPN and SVGIG (reference sequence). This CDR3 comprises 12 residues. The ends were cut back, 8 bases at V and 3 bases at J, with 10 bases in the middle. The CDR3 reads CAASGYTGELFF. The DNA for the CDR3 is TGTGCCGCCTCAGGTTACACCGGGGAGCTGTTTTTT.

The chain uses TRBV18 and TRBJ2-7, with D perhaps TRBD2 (5 bases). V gave up 6 bases and J gave up 0 bases, with 12 bases separating them. The CDR3 contains 14 residues. Germline V gene sequence: CDR1 KGHSH, CDR2 LQKENI. The CDR3 reads CASSPSLFSYEQYF. CDR3 DNA sequence: TGTGCCAGCTCCCCTAGCCTTTTCTCCTACGAGCAGTACTTC. Filled out from reference TRBV18 and TRBJ2-7, the complete variable domain reads NAGVMQNPRHLVRRRGQEARLRCSPMKGHSHVYWYRQLPEEGLKFMVYLQKENIIDESGMPKERFSAEFPKEGPSILRIQQVVRGDSAAYFCASSPSLFSYEQYFGPGTRLTVT.

This rearrangement joins TRBV28 to TRBJ2-1, with TRBD2 as a possible D gene (6 bases). The germline CDR1 and CDR2 sequences are MDHEN and SYDVKM. The V and J ends lost 1 base and 5 bases respectively, with 15 bases between them. This CDR3 comprises 16 residues. CDR3 nucleotides: TGTGCCAGCAGTTTATCCGCGGGACTTTTTAACAATGAGCAGTTCTTC. Encoded protein: CASSLSAGLFNNEQFF. Using reference TRBV28 and TRBJ2-1 for the parts outside the CDR3, the full variable domain is DVKVTQSSRYLVKRTGEKVFLECVQDMDHENMFWYRQDPGLGLRLIYFSYDVKMKEKGDIPEGYSVSREKKERFSLILESASTNQTSMYLCASSLSAGLFNNEQFFGPGTRLTVL.

The gene calls are TRBV18 and TRBJ2-1; 14 bases align to TRBD2. The V and J ends lost 0 bases and 7 bases, in that order; junction bases with no gene match: 5. The germline gives CDR1 KGHSH, CDR2 LQKENI. This CDR3 has 17 amino acids. The CDR3 sequence: CASSPPGTSGSLNEQFF. DNA of the CDR3: TGTGCCAGCTCACCACCCGGGACTAGCGGGAGTCTGAATGAGCAGTTCTTC.

V is TRBV28 and J is TRBJ2-3; maybe TRBD2 (7 bases). The CDR3 runs 17 residues. The V and J ends lost 5 bases and 2 bases respectively, with 20 bases between them. Germline CDR1 is MDHEN and CDR2 is SYDVKM. The CDR3 DNA reads TGTGCCAGCAGTCCTCGGGGGCGGGGGATTTTCACAGATACGCAGTATTTT. Residues: CASSPRGRGIFTDTQYF. Based on the CDR3 plus reference TRBV28 and TRBJ2-3, the full variable domain is DVKVTQSSRYLVKRTGEKVFLECVQDMDHENMFWYRQDPGLGLRLIYFSYDVKMKEKGDIPEGYSVSREKKERFSLILESASTNQTSMYLCASSPRGRGIFTDTQYFGPGTRLTVL.